These T cell receptor beta chains were read from a single sample in a study of cytomegalovirus exposure and HLA in healthy donors. Assay used: immunoSEQ multiplex PCR; TCRdb lists only in-frame clones, some missing. The sample has about 150,000 clones; around nine tenths are singletons. The sample taken for sequencing was PBMCs. These receptors were taken from a man between 18 and 29 years old in good health and CMV-seropositive. The CDR3 runs from the conserved cysteine through the conserved F or W. A D gene is named only where the DNA matches it firmly. Clone size is not always given. Where it is, it says once, few, many or a class for expanded clones.

.	TRBD2	TRBV30	TRBJ2-5	CAWKEAGGPETQYF	TGTGCCTGGAAAGAGGCGGGAGGGCCGGAGACCCAGTACTTC
.	TRBD1	TRBV11-2	TRBJ2-7	CASSLGDSYSYEQYF	TGTGCCAGCAGCTTAGGGGACAGTTATTCCTACGAGCAGTACTTC
.	TRBD1	TRBV7-9	TRBJ2-1	CASSLRQGNEQFF	TGTGCCAGCAGCCTACGACAGGGCAATGAGCAGTTCTTC
.	.	TRBV5-1	TRBJ1-3	CASSLDGSSGNTIYF	TGCGCCAGCAGCTTGGACGGTAGCTCTGGAAACACCATATATTTT
.	TRBD1	TRBV9	TRBJ1-5	CASSAGQGARNQPQHF	TGTGCCAGCAGCGCGGGACAGGGGGCTCGCAATCAGCCCCAGCATTTT
.	.	TRBV4-3	TRBJ1-4	CASSQDGAGDTKLFF	TGCGCCAGCAGCCAAGATGGGGCAGGGGACACTAAACTGTTTTTT
.	.	TRBV5-6	TRBJ2-1	CASSLRLGAVQPREQFF	TGTGCCAGCAGCTTACGATTAGGCGCGGTCCAGCCCCGGGAGCAGTTCTTC
.	.	TRBV9	TRBJ2-7	CASSQSVGRPTSSPYEQYF	TGTGCCAGCAGCCAGTCGGTCGGGCGACCAACTAGCTCCCCATACGAGCAGTACTTC
.	.	TRBV7-9	TRBJ2-1	CASSLELNEQFF	TGTGCCAGCAGCTTAGAACTCAATGAGCAGTTCTTC
.	TRBD2	TRBV28	TRBJ2-1	CASSVRLAGGSYNEQFF	TGTGCCAGCAGTGTCCGACTAGCGGGAGGGTCATACAATGAGCAGTTCTTC
.	.	TRBV30	TRBJ2-3	CAWSGGTQYF	TGTGCCTGGAGTGGAGGTACGCAGTATTTT
.	.	TRBV6-1	TRBJ2-7	CASSRERDSTYEQYF	TGTGCCAGCAGTCGAGAAAGAGATTCCACCTACGAGCAGTACTTC
.	TRBD2	TRBV5-6	TRBJ2-5	CASSLEFKLGGETQYF	TGTGCCAGCAGCCTCGAATTTAAACTGGGAGGGGAGACCCAGTACTTC
.	.	TRBV25-1	TRBJ2-7	CASKSQVNEQYF	TGTGCCAGCAAATCACAGGTCAACGAGCAGTACTTC
.	.	TRBV7-2	TRBJ2-7	CASSLAPAATVYEQYF	TGTGCCAGCAGCTTAGCGCCGGCAGCGACTGTCTACGAGCAGTACTTC
.	.	TRBV5-1	TRBJ1-6	CASSFEPTVTNSPLHF	TGCGCCAGCAGCTTTGAGCCGACAGTAACGAATTCACCCCTCCACTTT
.	.	TRBV6-4	TRBJ2-1	CASSAGHEQFF	TGTGCCAGCAGTGCCGGACACGAGCAGTTCTTC
.	.	TRBV5-6	TRBJ2-1	CASSLVTAGRNEQFF	TGTGCCAGCAGCTTGGTAACGGCGGGGCGCAATGAGCAGTTCTTC
.	TRBD1	TRBV2	TRBJ1-3	CAGDRGFSGNTIYF	TGTGCCGGAGACAGGGGGTTCTCTGGAAACACCATATATTTT
.	.	TRBV15	TRBJ1-3	CATSGDALAFSGNTIYF	TGTGCCACCAGCGGAGATGCTCTAGCCTTCTCTGGAAACACCATATATTTT
.	TRBD2	TRBV29-1	TRBJ2-3	CSVDRRGGHTDTQYF	TGCAGCGTTGATCGGCGGGGGGGCCACACAGATACGCAGTATTTT
.	TRBD1	TRBV2	TRBJ1-1	CASSQTGGTEAFF	TGTGCCAGCAGCCAGACAGGGGGCACTGAAGCTTTCTTT
.	.	TRBV5-8	TRBJ1-5	CASNLGRDQPQHF	TGTGCCAGCAACCTGGGGAGAGATCAGCCCCAGCATTTT
.	TRBD1	TRBV7-2	TRBJ1-1	CASSGARGAEAFF	TGTGCCAGCAGCGGCGCCAGGGGGGCTGAAGCTTTCTTT
.	.	TRBV15	TRBJ1-2	CATSTGINYGYTF	TGTGCCACCAGCACCGGGATTAACTATGGCTACACCTTC
.	.	TRBV19	TRBJ2-1	CASSIVIGGNEQFF	TGTGCCAGTAGTATAGTGATAGGGGGAAATGAGCAGTTCTTC
.	TRBD2	TRBV7-3	TRBJ2-1	CASSKTSGGVSEQFF	TGTGCCAGCAGCAAGACTAGCGGGGGGGTCTCTGAGCAGTTCTTC
.	.	TRBV6-6	TRBJ1-4	CASSERGGTYEKLFF	TGTGCCAGCAGCGAGCGGGGCGGAACTTATGAAAAACTGTTTTTT
.	TRBD1	TRBV5-1	TRBJ2-3	CASSSRTGSTDTQYF	TGCGCCAGCAGCTCCCGGACAGGTAGCACAGATACGCAGTATTTT
.	.	TRBV5-1	TRBJ1-1	CASSSNHRGRAEAFF	TGCGCCAGCAGCTCAAATCACCGAGGGCGTGCTGAAGCTTTCTTT
once	TRBD1	TRBV5-4	TRBJ2-7	CASRADRGREQYF	TGTGCCAGCAGAGCGGACAGGGGGCGCGAGCAGTACTTC
few	.	TRBV6-4	TRBJ2-5	CASSEQGGETQYF	TGTGCCAGCAGTGAACAGGGAGGGGAGACCCAGTACTTC
.	.	TRBV11-2	TRBJ1-6	CASSQAVLVNYNSPLHF	TGTGCCAGCAGTCAAGCCGTTCTTGTTAACTATAATTCACCCCTCCACTTT
.	.	TRBV18	TRBJ2-7	CASSLRQPGREQYF	TGTGCCAGCTCACTCCGACAGCCCGGTCGCGAGCAGTACTTC
.	TRBD2	TRBV7-2	TRBJ2-7	CASSSSSGQNYEQYF	TGTGCCAGCAGCAGTTCTAGCGGGCAAAACTACGAGCAGTACTTC
.	TRBD1	TRBV6-7	TRBJ1-1	CASITSTGEASEAFF	TGTGCCAGCATTACCTCGACAGGGGAAGCTTCAGAAGCTTTCTTT
.	TRBD1	TRBV11-2	TRBJ1-3	CASSQLQGPPVRFGNTIYF	TGTGCCAGCAGCCAACTACAGGGGCCCCCGGTCAGGTTTGGAAACACCATATATTTT
.	.	TRBV4-1	TRBJ1-1	CASSQDIEHTEAFF	TGCGCCAGCAGCCAAGATATCGAGCACACTGAAGCTTTCTTT
.	TRBD2	TRBV15	TRBJ2-7	CATSHGGLAGGREQYF	TGTGCCACCAGCCACGGAGGGCTAGCGGGGGGTCGGGAGCAGTACTTC
.	.	TRBV4-1	TRBJ1-3	CASSQSPAGSGNTIYF	TGCGCCAGCAGCCAGTCCCCGGCGGGCTCTGGAAACACCATATATTTT
.	.	TRBV5-6	TRBJ2-5	CASSLEAENQETQYF	TGTGCCAGCAGCTTGGAGGCGGAGAACCAAGAGACCCAGTACTTC
few	TRBD2	TRBV6-4	TRBJ2-5	CASSATSGGAETQYF	TGTGCCAGCAGTGCTACTAGCGGGGGGGCCGAGACCCAGTACTTC
.	.	TRBV27	TRBJ1-2	CASSHYRDYGYTF	TGTGCCAGCAGCCACTACAGGGACTATGGCTACACCTTC
.	TRBD1	TRBV7-9	TRBJ2-7	CASSLKGTGYEQYF	TGTGCCAGCAGCTTAAAAGGGACAGGGTACGAGCAGTACTTC
.	.	TRBV6-1	TRBJ2-1	CASSPRDFPYNEQFF	TGTGCCAGCAGTCCGCGGGACTTCCCGTACAATGAGCAGTTCTTC
.	TRBD2	TRBV4-1	TRBJ2-7	CASSQAGTSASKEQYF	TGCGCCAGCAGCCAAGCGGGGACTAGCGCGTCTAAGGAGCAGTACTTC
.	TRBD1	TRBV27	TRBJ1-1	CASSPSTGPVAFF	TGTGCCAGCAGTCCATCGACAGGGCCTGTCGCTTTCTTT
once	TRBD1	TRBV7-2	TRBJ2-6	CASSLTGIGANVLTF	TGTGCCAGCAGCTTGACAGGGATTGGGGCCAACGTCCTAACTTTC
.	.	TRBV7-2	TRBJ2-6	CASIEDSGANVLTF	TGTGCCAGCATCGAGGACTCTGGGGCCAACGTCCTGACTTTC
.	.	TRBV30	TRBJ2-5	CAWSVRVRETQYF	TGTGCCTGGAGTGTCCGGGTCCGGGAGACCCAGTACTTC
.	TRBD1	TRBV2	TRBJ2-7	CASSEEGTAAYEQYF	TGTGCCAGCAGTGAGGAAGGGACAGCCGCCTACGAGCAGTACTTC
.	.	TRBV4-3	TRBJ1-3	CASSQEWPNSGNTIYF	TGCGCCAGCAGCCAAGAATGGCCGAACTCTGGAAACACCATATATTTT
.	.	TRBV5-4	TRBJ1-2	CASRPGEPYGYTF	TGTGCCAGCAGGCCAGGCGAACCTTATGGCTACACCTTC